This T cell receptor beta chain was identified in a study of blood T cell repertoires in COVID-19. In its sample, this clone was seen once. The repertoire was sequenced with immunoSEQ multiplex PCR; TCRdb's copy has only in-frame clones and lacks some. The sample has some 330,000 clones; under 85% are singletons. Per the germline V gene, CDR1 is SGHVS and CDR2 is FQNEAQ. Between the trimmed V and J ends, which lost 5 bases and 0 bases, there was a span of 11 bases. The CDR3 totals 15 residues. Sample: PBMCs or T cells enriched from blood (not recorded which). The origin of this receptor is a woman aged 50 to 65 who had recovered from COVID-19. V is TRBV7-8 and J is TRBJ2-1; a possible D gene is TRBD2 (6 bases). The CDR3 loop reads CASSLWGGSYNEQFF. The CDR3 DNA follows: TGTGCCAGCAGCCTTTGGGGAGGCTCCTACAATGAGCAGTTCTTC.